Below are 18 T cell receptor beta chains sequenced from a single sample in a study of shared clonotypes between healthy human individuals. Here immunoSEQ multiplex PCR was the method, and the copy in TCRdb shows in-frame clones only, minus some. This table holds 2 million to 2.5 million clones, over 90% found once. Sequencing input: naive CD4+ T cells from PBMCs. Regarding subset: CD45RA+ positively selected. These TCRs come from a man younger than 30 in good health. Some clones in this sample may be carry-over from other donors' samples.

This clone was seen only once. The gene calls are TRBV5-1 and TRBJ2-2; D perhaps matches TRBD1 (6 bases). Germline assignment: CDR1 SGHRS and CDR2 YFSETQ. The CDR3 extends over 18 amino acids. V lost 3 bases, J lost 0 bases, and 18 bases lay in between. The CDR3 bases are TGCGCCAGCAGCTCTACCATGGGGTCAGGGGCGAACACCGGGGAGCTGTTTTTT. Residues: CASSSTMGSGANTGELFF.

This CDR3 reads CASSSDSYEQFF. The CDR3 nucleotides are TGTGCCAGCAGCTCAGACAGCTATGAGCAGTTCTTC. The gene calls are TRBV7-3 and TRBJ2-1; D may be TRBD1 (5 bases). The CDR3 loop spans 12 amino acids. Germline V gene data show CDR1 as SGHTA and CDR2 as FQGTGA. Trimming took off 4 bases at V and 8 bases at J, with 9 bases between the two ends.

In the case of this clone: This specimen includes other DNA sequences encoding the same CDR3. The CDR3 nucleotides are TGTGCCAGCAGCGTAGGGGGGGTGCCCTACGAGCAGTACTTC. It yields the protein CASSVGGVPYEQYF. This sequence joins TRBV9 and TRBJ2-7; D might be TRBD2 (6 bases). Trimming cost V 0 bases and J 2 bases, with 9 bases left between them. CDR3 size: 14 residues. CDR1 is SGDLS and CDR2 is YYNGEE in the germline V gene.

The chain joins TRBV11-3 to TRBJ2-3; D gene ambiguous. CDR1 and CDR2 (germline): SGHNT, YENEEA. CDR3 length equals 12 residues. V gave up 5 bases and J gave up 5 bases, with 8 bases separating them. CDR3 coding DNA: TGTGCCAGCAGCGGGCCCGAAGATACGCAGTATTTT. It is translated as CASSGPEDTQYF.

This clone appeared a few times. Other nucleotide sequences in the sample specify the same CDR3. The chain uses TRBV18 and TRBJ1-4, with a tentative D call TRBD1 (5 bases). This CDR3 has 14 amino acids. The ends were cut back, 3 bases at V and 3 bases at J, with 8 bases in the middle. Per the germline V gene, CDR1 is KGHSH and CDR2 is LQKENI. The CDR3 DNA reads TGTGCCAGCTCACCCGACAGATCTAATGAAAAACTGTTTTTT. Protein: CASSPDRSNEKLFF.

The chain carries TRBV19 and TRBJ1-1; TRBD1 matches at 9 bases. This CDR3 contains 16 residues. Germline CDR1 and CDR2: LNHDA and SQIVND (reference sequence). V gave up 5 bases and J gave up 4 bases; unmatched junction bases: 11. For the CDR3, the DNA is TGTGCCAGTAGTTCCCTCGCCGGACAGGGGTCCACTGAAGCTTTCTTT. It encodes CASSSLAGQGSTEAFF.

The V and J genes are TRBV15 and TRBJ1-3; D possibly corresponds to TRBD1 (6 bases). Germline V CDR1 and CDR2: LNHNV, YYDKDF (reference sequence). Trimming took off 6 bases at V and 4 bases at J, with 19 bases between the two ends. The CDR3 runs 16 residues. The DNA of the CDR3 is TGTGCCACCAGACCCGGCCAGGGGACGTGGGGAAACACCATATATTTT. Translation gives CATRPGQGTWGNTIYF.

This clone was seen once. The rearrangement uses TRBV6-6 and TRBJ1-1, with D possibly matching TRBD1 (5 bases). This CDR3 has 11 amino acids. The V end was cut by 2 bases, the J end by 10 bases, with 8 bases between. Looked up from germline, CDR1 is MNHNY and CDR2 is SVGAGI (reference sequence). This chain's CDR3 is CASSYQGRAFF. Written as DNA, the CDR3 is TGTGCCAGCAGTTACCAGGGACGAGCTTTCTTT.

A note on this clone: Other DNA sequences in this specimen translate into the identical CDR3. The chain uses TRBV9 and TRBJ1-1; D is uncertain. The germline gives CDR1 SGDLS, CDR2 YYNGEE. The CDR3 extends over 13 amino acids. The ends were cut back, 2 bases at V and 1 base at J, with 6 bases in the middle. The CDR3 sequence: CASSVGRNTEAFF. DNA for the CDR3: TGTGCCAGCAGCGTTGGACGGAACACTGAAGCTTTCTTT.

The rearrangement uses TRBV27 and TRBJ1-5; no firm D call. The germline V gene has CDR1 MNHEY and CDR2 SMNVEV (reference sequence). The V gene lost 2 bases and the J gene lost 0 bases, with 5 bases spanning the gap. This CDR3 comprises 14 residues. This CDR3 reads CASSLGYSNQPQHF. The CDR3 DNA is TGTGCCAGCAGTTTAGGGTATAGCAATCAGCCCCAGCATTTT.

This chain joins TRBV6-1 and TRBJ1-5, with 8 nucleotides matching TRBD1. Trimming at V came to 5 bases and at J to 7 bases, leaving 10 bases not matched to a gene. CDR1 is MNHNS, CDR2 SASEGT, per germline. The CDR3 sequence is 15 residues long. The CDR3 region is CASSWGQARSQPQHF. The CDR3 DNA reads TGTGCCAGCAGTTGGGGACAGGCCCGTAGCCAGCCCCAGCATTTT.

The chain links TRBV5-1 to TRBJ2-3, with D possibly being TRBD2 (5 bases). CDR1 and CDR2 from the germline V gene are SGHRS and YFSETQ. This CDR3 comprises 16 residues. Trimming left V 3 bases short and J 2 bases short, with 16 bases between. CDR3 sequence: CASSSRPAGATDTQYF. CDR3 bases: TGCGCCAGCAGCTCCCGGCCCGCGGGCGCCACAGATACGCAGTATTTT.

This sequence joins TRBV28 and TRBJ1-2, with 8 bases that match TRBD1. There are 14 residues in the CDR3. V was clipped by 3 bases and J by 2 bases; unmatched bases: 2. Germline CDR1 is MDHEN and CDR2 is SYDVKM. CDR3 DNA: TGTGCCAGCAGTTTGTGGACAGGGAACTATGGCTACACCTTC. Its protein product is CASSLWTGNYGYTF.

V gene TRBV4-1 combines with J gene TRBJ2-7, with D uncertain. This CDR3 contains 16 residues. Germline V gives CDR1 MGHRA, CDR2 YSYEKL. V was shortened by 4 bases and J by 3 bases, with 19 bases between the two germline ends. The CDR3 DNA sequence: TGCGCCAGCAGCCCGACGGACGGCTCCGTCTACTACGAGCAGTACTTC. It translates to CASSPTDGSVYYEQYF.

The chain couples TRBV28 to TRBJ1-1; D uncertain. CDR1 and CDR2 from the germline V gene are MDHEN and SYDVKM. This CDR3 has 14 residues. With 8 bases removed from V and 1 base from J, the gap between germline ends came to 14 bases. The CDR3 spells CASLVGGPNTEAFF. DNA for the CDR3: TGTGCCAGCCTCGTAGGTGGGCCGAACACTGAAGCTTTCTTT. Full variable domain (remainder filled in from reference TRBV28 and TRBJ1-1): DVKVTQSSRYLVKRTGEKVFLECVQDMDHENMFWYRQDPGLGLRLIYFSYDVKMKEKGDIPEGYSVSREKKERFSLILESASTNQTSMYLCASLVGGPNTEAFFGQGTRLTVV.

The CDR3 coding sequence is TGTGCCAGCAGCTTCGCCGGGACAGACTACGAGCAGTACTTC. Translation: CASSFAGTDYEQYF. The chain is built from TRBV11-3 and TRBJ2-7; 7 positions match TRBD1. CDR3 length: 14 amino acids. Germline V CDR1 and CDR2: SGHNT, YENEEA. Trimming at V came to 3 bases and at J to 3 bases, leaving 5 bases not matched to a gene.

The chain couples TRBV28 to TRBJ1-1; no clear D gene. V was pared by 5 bases and J by 4 bases, with 11 bases between. The germline CDR1 and CDR2 sequences are MDHEN and SYDVKM. This CDR3 has 13 amino acids. The CDR3 region has the DNA TGTGCCAGCAGTCCCAATCTGAGCACTGAAGCTTTCTTT. Protein product: CASSPNLSTEAFF.

This clone occurred once. The chain carries TRBV18 and TRBJ2-5; TRBD1 matches at 10 bases. The junction had 3 bases not matched to a gene; V was cut back by 3 bases and J by 2 bases. This CDR3 is built from 15 residues. Germline V gene sequence: CDR1 KGHSH, CDR2 LQKENI. For the CDR3, the DNA is TGTGCCAGCTCACCGCGGGACAGGGGTCAAGAGACCCAGTACTTC. Encoded protein: CASSPRDRGQETQYF.